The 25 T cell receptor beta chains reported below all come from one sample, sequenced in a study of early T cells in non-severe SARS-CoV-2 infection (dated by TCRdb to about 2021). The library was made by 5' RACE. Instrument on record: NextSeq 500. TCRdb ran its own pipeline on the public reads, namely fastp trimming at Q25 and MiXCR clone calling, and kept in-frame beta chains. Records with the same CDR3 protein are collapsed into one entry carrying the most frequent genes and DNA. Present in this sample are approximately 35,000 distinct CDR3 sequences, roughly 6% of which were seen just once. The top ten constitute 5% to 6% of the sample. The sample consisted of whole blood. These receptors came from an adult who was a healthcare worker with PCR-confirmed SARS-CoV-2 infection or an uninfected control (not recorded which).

The CDR3 DNA reads as TGTGCCAGCAGCTTCCCACCCCCCAGGCCAGGCACTGAAGCTTTCTTT. Protein: CASSFPPPRPGTEAFF. This sequence joins TRBV7-9 and TRBJ1-1; D not certain. Trimming cost V 3 bases and J 4 bases, with 18 bases left between them. This CDR3 is 16 amino acids long. The V gene's germline CDR1 is SEHNR and CDR2 FQNEAQ (reference sequence). The variable domain in full, completed from reference TRBV7-9 and TRBJ1-1, reads DTGVSQNPRHKITKRGQNVTFRCDPISEHNRLYWYRQTLGQGPEFLTYFQNEAQLEKSRLLSDRFSAERPKGSFSTLEIQRTEQGDSAMYLCASSFPPPRPGTEAFFGQGTRLTVV.

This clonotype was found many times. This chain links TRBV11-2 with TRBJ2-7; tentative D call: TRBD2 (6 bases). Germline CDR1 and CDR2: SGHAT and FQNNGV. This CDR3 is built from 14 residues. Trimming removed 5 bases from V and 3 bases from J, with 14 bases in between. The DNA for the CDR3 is TGTGCCAGCAGCGCGGGACGAACGCGCTACGAGCAGTACTTC. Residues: CASSAGRTRYEQYF.

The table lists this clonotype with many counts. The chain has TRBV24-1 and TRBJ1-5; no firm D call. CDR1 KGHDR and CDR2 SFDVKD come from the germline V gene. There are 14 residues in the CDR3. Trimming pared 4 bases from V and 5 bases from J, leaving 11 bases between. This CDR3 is CATSDMDGYQPQHF. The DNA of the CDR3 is TGTGCCACCAGTGACATGGACGGTTATCAGCCCCAGCATTTT.

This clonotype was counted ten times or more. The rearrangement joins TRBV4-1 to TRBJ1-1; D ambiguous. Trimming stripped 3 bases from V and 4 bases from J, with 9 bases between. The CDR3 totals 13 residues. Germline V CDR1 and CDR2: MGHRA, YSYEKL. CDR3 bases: TGCGCCAGCAGCCATAGTCGCCTCACTGAAGCTTTCTTT. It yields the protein CASSHSRLTEAFF.

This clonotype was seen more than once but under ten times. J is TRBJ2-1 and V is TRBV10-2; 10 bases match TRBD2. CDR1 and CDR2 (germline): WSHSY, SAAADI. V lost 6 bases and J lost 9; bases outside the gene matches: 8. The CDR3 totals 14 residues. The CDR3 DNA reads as TGCGCCAGCAGATGGCTAGCGGGAGCGGGTGAGCAGTTCTTC. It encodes CASRWLAGAGEQFF.

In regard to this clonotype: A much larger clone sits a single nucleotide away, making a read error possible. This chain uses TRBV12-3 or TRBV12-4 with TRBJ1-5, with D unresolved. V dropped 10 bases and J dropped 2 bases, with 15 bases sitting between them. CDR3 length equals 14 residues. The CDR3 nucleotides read TGTGCCATCAGCCGCCGGGCGGGCAATCAGCCCCAGCATTTT. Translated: CAISRRAGNQPQHF.

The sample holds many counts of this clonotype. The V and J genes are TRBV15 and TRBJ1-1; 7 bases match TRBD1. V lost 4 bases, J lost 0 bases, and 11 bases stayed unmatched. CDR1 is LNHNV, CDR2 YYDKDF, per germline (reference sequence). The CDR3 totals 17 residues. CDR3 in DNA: TGTGCCACCAGCACGACGAACAGGGGTTACATGAACACTGAAGCTTTCTTT. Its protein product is CATSTTNRGYMNTEAFF.

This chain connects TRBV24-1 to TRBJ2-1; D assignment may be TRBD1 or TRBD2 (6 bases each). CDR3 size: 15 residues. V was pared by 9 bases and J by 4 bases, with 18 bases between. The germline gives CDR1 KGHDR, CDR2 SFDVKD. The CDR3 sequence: CATRDGEGGYNEQFF. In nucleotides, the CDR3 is TGTGCCACCCGCGACGGAGAGGGGGGTTACAATGAGCAGTTCTTC.

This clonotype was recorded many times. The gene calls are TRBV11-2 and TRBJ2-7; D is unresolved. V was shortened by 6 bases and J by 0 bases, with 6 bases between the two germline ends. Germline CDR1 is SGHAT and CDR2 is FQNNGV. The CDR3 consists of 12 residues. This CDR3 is CASRFRSYEQYF. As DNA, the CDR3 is TGTGCCAGCAGATTCCGCTCCTACGAGCAGTACTTC.

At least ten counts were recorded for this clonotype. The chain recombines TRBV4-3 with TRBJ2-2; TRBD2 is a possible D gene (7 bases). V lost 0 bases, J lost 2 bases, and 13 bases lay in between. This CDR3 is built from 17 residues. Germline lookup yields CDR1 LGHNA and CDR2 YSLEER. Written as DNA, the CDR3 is TGCGCCAGCAGCCAAGATATTTCGGGGGGCAACACCGGGGAGCTGTTTTTT. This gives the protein CASSQDISGGNTGELFF.

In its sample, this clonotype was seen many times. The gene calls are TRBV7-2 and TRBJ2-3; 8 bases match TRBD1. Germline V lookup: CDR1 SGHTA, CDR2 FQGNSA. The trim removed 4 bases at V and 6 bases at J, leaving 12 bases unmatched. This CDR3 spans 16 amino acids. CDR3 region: CASSWGTTGAVDTQYF. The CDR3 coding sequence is TGTGCCAGCAGCTGGGGAACGACAGGGGCAGTGGATACGCAGTATTTT. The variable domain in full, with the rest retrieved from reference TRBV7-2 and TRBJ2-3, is GAGVSQSPSNKVTEKGKDVELRCDPISGHTALYWYRQSLGQGLEFLIYFQGNSAPDKSGLPSDRFSAERTGGSVSTLTIQRTQQEDSAVYLCASSWGTTGAVDTQYFGPGTRLTVL.

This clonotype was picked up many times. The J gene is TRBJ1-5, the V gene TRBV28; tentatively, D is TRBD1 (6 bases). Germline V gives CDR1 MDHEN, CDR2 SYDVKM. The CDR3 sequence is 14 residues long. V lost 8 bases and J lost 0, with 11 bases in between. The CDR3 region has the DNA TGTGCCAGCCATCCGGACAGTAGCAATCAGCCCCAGCATTTT. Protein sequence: CASHPDSSNQPQHF.

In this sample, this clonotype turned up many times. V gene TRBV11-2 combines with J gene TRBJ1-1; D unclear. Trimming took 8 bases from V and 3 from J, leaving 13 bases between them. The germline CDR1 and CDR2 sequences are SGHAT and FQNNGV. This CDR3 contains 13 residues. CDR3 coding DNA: TGTGCCAGCGGAATGACGGATTACACTGAAGCTTTCTTT. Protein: CASGMTDYTEAFF.

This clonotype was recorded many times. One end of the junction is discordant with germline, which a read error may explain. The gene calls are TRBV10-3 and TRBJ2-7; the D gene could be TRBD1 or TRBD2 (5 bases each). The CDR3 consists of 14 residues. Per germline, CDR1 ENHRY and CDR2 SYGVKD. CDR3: CAIRQGPRSTFQVF. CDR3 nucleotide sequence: TGTGCCATCAGGCAGGGACCCCGTTCGACGTTTCAGGTCTTC.

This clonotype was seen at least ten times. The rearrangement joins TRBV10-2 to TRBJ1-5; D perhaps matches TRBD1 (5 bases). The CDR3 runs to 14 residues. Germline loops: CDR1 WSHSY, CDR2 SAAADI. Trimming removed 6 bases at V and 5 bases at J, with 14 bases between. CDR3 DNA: TGCGCCAGCAGCCGAGACAGTCGCGATCAGCCCCAGCATTTT. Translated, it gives CASSRDSRDQPQHF.

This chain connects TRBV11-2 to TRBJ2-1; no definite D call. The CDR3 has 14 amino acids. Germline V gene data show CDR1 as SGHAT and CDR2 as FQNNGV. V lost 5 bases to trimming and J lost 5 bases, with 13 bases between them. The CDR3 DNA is TGTGCCAGCAGCCCAAGACTTCAAAACAATGAGCAGTTCTTC. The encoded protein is CASSPRLQNNEQFF.

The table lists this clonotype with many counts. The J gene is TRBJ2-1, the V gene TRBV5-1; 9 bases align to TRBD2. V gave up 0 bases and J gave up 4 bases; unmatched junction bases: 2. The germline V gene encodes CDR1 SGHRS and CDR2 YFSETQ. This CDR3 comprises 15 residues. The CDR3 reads CASSLDLAGYNEQFF. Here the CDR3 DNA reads TGCGCCAGCAGCTTGGACCTAGCGGGGTACAATGAGCAGTTCTTC.

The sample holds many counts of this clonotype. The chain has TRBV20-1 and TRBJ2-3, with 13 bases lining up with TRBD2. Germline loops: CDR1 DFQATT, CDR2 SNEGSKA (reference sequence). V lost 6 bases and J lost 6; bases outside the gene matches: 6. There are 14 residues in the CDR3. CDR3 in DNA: TGCAGTGCGCGGACTAGCGGGAGAGGGGATACGCAGTATTTT. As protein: CSARTSGRGDTQYF.

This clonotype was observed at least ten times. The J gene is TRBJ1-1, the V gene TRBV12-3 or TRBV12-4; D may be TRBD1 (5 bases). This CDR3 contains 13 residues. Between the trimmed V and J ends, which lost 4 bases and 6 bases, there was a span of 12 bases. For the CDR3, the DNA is TGTGCCAGCAGTTCCTATTTGGGGGCTGAAGCTTTCTTT. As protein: CASSSYLGAEAFF.

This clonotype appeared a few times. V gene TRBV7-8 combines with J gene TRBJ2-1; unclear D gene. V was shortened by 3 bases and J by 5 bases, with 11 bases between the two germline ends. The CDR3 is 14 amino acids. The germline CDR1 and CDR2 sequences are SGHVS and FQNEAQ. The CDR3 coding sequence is TGTGCCAGCAGCTTGACCCTCGCAGACAATGAGCAGTTCTTC. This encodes CASSLTLADNEQFF.

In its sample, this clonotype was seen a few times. CDR3 amino acids: CASMDELYGYTF. In DNA form, the CDR3 reads TGTGCCAGCATGGACGAGCTCTATGGCTACACCTTC. The rearrangement links TRBV9 to TRBJ1-2; no firm D call. From germline, CDR1 is SGDLS and CDR2 YYNGEE. This CDR3 spans 12 amino acids. With 6 bases removed from V and 4 bases from J, the gap between germline ends came to 10 bases.

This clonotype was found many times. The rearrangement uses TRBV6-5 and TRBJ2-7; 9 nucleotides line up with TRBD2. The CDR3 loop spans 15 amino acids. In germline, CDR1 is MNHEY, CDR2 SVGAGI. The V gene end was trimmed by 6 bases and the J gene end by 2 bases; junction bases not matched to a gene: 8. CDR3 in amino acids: CASRTAGGSTYEQYV. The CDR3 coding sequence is TGTGCCAGCAGGACGGCGGGAGGGTCGACCTACGAGCAGTACGTC.

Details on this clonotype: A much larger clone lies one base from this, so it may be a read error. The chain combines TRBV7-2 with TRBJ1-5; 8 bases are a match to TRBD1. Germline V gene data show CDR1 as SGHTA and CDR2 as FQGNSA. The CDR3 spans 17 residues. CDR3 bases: TGTGCCAGCAGCGCCGGGACAGGACCTTATAGCAATCGGCCCCAGCATTTT. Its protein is CASSAGTGPYSNRPQHF.

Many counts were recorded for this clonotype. This CDR3 reads CASSRLGFRRNTIYF. CDR3 in DNA: TGTGCCAGCAGCCGTCTAGGGTTTAGAAGAAACACCATATATTTT. The chain combines TRBV25-1 with TRBJ1-3; no definite D call. V was pared by 6 bases and J by 5 bases, with 17 bases between. The germline V gene encodes CDR1 MGHDK and CDR2 SYGVNS. This CDR3 region has 15 residues.

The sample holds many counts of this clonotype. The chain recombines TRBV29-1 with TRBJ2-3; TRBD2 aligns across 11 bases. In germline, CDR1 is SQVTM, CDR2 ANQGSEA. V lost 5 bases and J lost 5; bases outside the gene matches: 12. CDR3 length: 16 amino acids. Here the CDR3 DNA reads TGCAGCGTTCGAGAACAACTAGCGGGAGTGAGAGATACGCAGTATTTT. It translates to CSVREQLAGVRDTQYF.